This T cell receptor (beta chain) was identified during a study of shared clonotypes between healthy human individuals. Study overall: Donor composition was two women and three men, aged 18 to 49.

CDR3 length: 13 amino acids. Germline V gene data show CDR1 as SNHLY and CDR2 as FYNNEI. Trimming cost V 3 bases and J 4 bases, with 9 bases left between them. Over several immunoSEQ plates, each subset's genomic DNA was distributed in even portions. Unsorted PBMCs provided DNA that was sequenced on ten immunoSEQ deep assay plates. The data were produced by immunoSEQ multiplex PCR, yet TCRdb's version contains in-frame clones alone and is incomplete. The sample includes 470,000 or so clones, around 85% seen only once; the top ten take 12%. The chain has TRBV2 and TRBJ2-5; D not certain. This receptor was taken from a middle-aged woman in good health. Some clones in this sample may be carry-over from other donors' samples. The sequenced material came from PBMCs. DNA for the CDR3: TGTGCCAGCAGTGATTTGTCGGGAGAGACCCAGTACTTC. This sequence encodes CASSDLSGETQYF.